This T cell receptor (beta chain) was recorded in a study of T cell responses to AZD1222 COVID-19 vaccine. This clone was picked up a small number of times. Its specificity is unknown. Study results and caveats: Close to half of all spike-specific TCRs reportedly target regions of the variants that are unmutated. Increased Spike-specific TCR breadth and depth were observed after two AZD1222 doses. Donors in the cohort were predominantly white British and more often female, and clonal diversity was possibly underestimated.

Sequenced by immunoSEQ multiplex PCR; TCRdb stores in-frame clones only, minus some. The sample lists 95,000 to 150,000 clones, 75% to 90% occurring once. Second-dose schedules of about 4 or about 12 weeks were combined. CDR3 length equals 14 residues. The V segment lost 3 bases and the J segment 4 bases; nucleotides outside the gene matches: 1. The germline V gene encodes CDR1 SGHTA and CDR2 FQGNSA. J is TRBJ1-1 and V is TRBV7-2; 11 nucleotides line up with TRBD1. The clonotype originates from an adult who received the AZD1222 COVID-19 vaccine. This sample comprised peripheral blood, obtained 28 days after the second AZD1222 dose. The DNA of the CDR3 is TGTGCCAGCAGCTTGGACAGGGGGCCCACTGAAGCTTTCTTT. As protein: CASSLDRGPTEAFF. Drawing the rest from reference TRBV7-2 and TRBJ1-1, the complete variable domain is GAGVSQSPSNKVTEKGKDVELRCDPISGHTALYWYRQSLGQGLEFLIYFQGNSAPDKSGLPSDRFSAERTGGSVSTLTIQRTQQEDSAVYLCASSLDRGPTEAFFGQGTRLTVV.